The 2 T cell receptor beta chains below come from one sample, sequenced in a study of Graves' ophthalmopathy and Graves' hyperthyroidism. Amplification from RNA transcripts yielded the TCR beta CDR3 regions. HTBI primers were employed in first-round RT-PCR, then a second-round multiplex PCR followed. TCRdb processed the multiplex PCR reads anew with MiXCR; each CDR3 protein has one entry. In the table there are 660,000 or so distinct CDR3 sequences, more than 40% of which are singletons. The sequenced material came from peripheral blood. The receptors come from an adult man with Graves' ophthalmopathy.

On this clonotype: One junction end does not reproduce the germline sequence, and a read error may be involved. The chain couples TRBV19 to TRBJ1-2; 7 nucleotides align to TRBD1. The CDR3 spans 15 residues. CDR1 and CDR2 (germline): LNHDA, SQIVND (reference sequence). The CDR3 region is CVSSNRQTGFLGYTF. In nucleotides, the CDR3 is TGTGTCAGTAGTAACCGACAGACAGGGTTCCTTGGCTACACCTTC. The full variable domain, completed using reference TRBV19 and TRBJ1-2, is DGGITQSPKYLFRKEGQNVTLSCEQNLNHDAMYWYRQDPGQGLRLIYYSQIVNDFQKGDIAEGYSVSREKKESFPLTVTSAQKNPTAFYLCVSSNRQTGFLGYTFGSGTRLTVV.

The chain uses TRBV5-5 and TRBJ1-1, with a tentative D call TRBD1 (6 bases). CDR3 size: 15 residues. Trimming pared 0 bases from V and 1 base from J, leaving 10 bases between. From germline, CDR1 is SGHKS and CDR2 YYEKEE (reference sequence). CDR3 DNA sequence: TGTGCCAGCAGCTTGGGGACAGTCCCGAACACTGAAGCTTTCTTT. Amino acid sequence: CASSLGTVPNTEAFF.